This TCR beta chain is drawn from a study of T cell clonality in common variable immunodeficiency (dated by TCRdb to about 2015). Measured from the cysteine to the phenylalanine, the CDR3 is 13 residues long. Only the CDR3 bases that were read are kept: 30 of them, in frame from base 1. A distance of 7 bases separates the germline ends of V and J, which lose 1 base and 4 bases respectively. For CDR1 and CDR2, the germline V gene (reference sequence) lists DFQATT and SNEGSKA. By how much of the sample it makes up, this clone is medium-sized (0.01 to 0.1%). No cognate antigen has been identified for it. Read sequence stops 3 residues before the CDR3 end, and the germline J gene provides the missing end. The investigation overall reported the following: CVID TCRbeta sequences were reported to have fewer deletions and N-nucleotide insertions and to lack highly modified clones with 13 or more V deletions. Compared with healthy controls, CVID subjects showed increased TCRbeta clonality (t-test p = 0.018), a feature most characteristic of about a third of subjects. Healthy controls shared more TCRbeta clones with each other than CVID subjects shared among themselves (p < 0.0001). Despite equal DNA input, controls averaged roughly 80,000 unique sequences per sample versus roughly 30,000 in CVID samples. It was noted by the authors that sequencing of the repertoires of T cell subpopulations would be needed to clarify the cause of the increased clonality in CVID. Correlations between repertoire features and clinical complications were limited by patient heterogeneity within the CVID cohort.

Standard criteria were used to diagnose CVID, namely serum IgG, IgA and/or IgM reduced below the normal range together with specific antibody deficiency. The CVID group comprised some 44 subjects, approximately 15 female and about 29 male, aged 9 to 64 years with a mean age of around 40. Most CVID patients and most healthy controls were of Caucasian heritage. At the time of study participation, every CVID subject had been on replacement immunoglobulin therapy for one year or longer. When blood was collected, none of the CVID subjects were ill or on immunomodulatory or immunosuppressive medication. Heparinized peripheral whole blood samples of about 4.5 to 8.5 ml were collected from each donor. Genomic DNA from adults with common variable immune deficiency (CVID) and from healthy adult controls was used to sequence TCRbeta CDR3 repertoires. To isolate peripheral blood mononuclear cells, diluted blood was subjected to density centrifugation over Hypaque 1077 or Ficoll-Paque. Genomic DNA was obtained from unsorted mononuclear cells through either Qiagen column purification or a centrifugation-based method.

Equivalent amounts of genomic DNA from CVID and control samples were used as sequencing input. For every sample, a 60 bp segment covering the rearranged TCRbeta CDR3 region was amplified and then sequenced. TCRbeta amplification used the immunoSEQ assay, a bias-corrected multiplex PCR with high-throughput sequencing. In the paper's pipeline: Every unique nucleotide sequence was considered a clone and was annotated with V, D and J genes, copy number and frequency. Sequences were labeled productive if in frame, and non-productive if out of frame or containing stop codons. As previously described, clonality was calculated on the basis of Shannon's entropy. The predicted amino acid sequences of productive clones were used to derive mean CDR3 Kyte-Doolittle hydropathy. The R hclust function was used to hierarchically cluster scaled V gene usage with Manhattan distance and complete linkage. Clone sharing by CDR3 amino acid sequence was assessed by resampling 12 repertoires per group over 100 rounds. Repertoires were searched for approximately 77 published EBV-specific and about 240 published CMV-specific TCRbeta sequences. Analysis left out a couple of CVID samples that produced under 10,000 sequences, so 45 or so CVID repertoires remained. The table comes from immuneACCESS by way of TCRdb, which keeps in-frame sequences with V and J called. Part of the clones is missing from these tables; in studies checked, under half for an unresolved V gene and the rest for unknown reasons. The V and J calls and clone size come from that table; D and trimming were worked out from the DNA. This sample shows over 30,000 clones, and none of them turns up only once. Of the sample, 6.5% to 7.5% is held by the ten largest clones.

The sample comprised peripheral blood mononuclear cells. The receptor's source is a human donor with common variable immunodeficiency. The chain is made from TRBV20-1 and TRBJ1-4; confidence is insufficient to name the D gene. The covered CDR3 bases are TGCAGTGCTAGAGTCAGCGGTAATGAAAAA. Its coded protein is CSARVSGNEK. The complete CDR3 sequence is CSARVSGNEKLFF.